This is a list of T cell receptor beta chains from one sample in a study of T cell changes during pregnancy in multiple sclerosis. Here immunoSEQ multiplex PCR was the method, and the copy in TCRdb shows in-frame clones only, minus some. The sample has tens of thousands of clones, approximately 90% seen once. Sequencing was performed on CD4+ T cells from peripheral blood mononuclear cells, taken in the second trimester of pregnancy. These receptor sequences come from a female donor in good health, enrolled as a control in a pregnancy study. Each CDR3 is given with its conserved first and last residue. A D gene is named only where the DNA matches it firmly. Clone size is not always given. Where it is, it says once, few, many or a class for expanded clones.

cdr3_nt cdr3_aa clone_size j_call v_call d_call
TGTGCCAGCAGCCGAGCCCGGGGGGGCAATCAGCCCCAGCATTTT CASSRARGGNQPQHF . TRBJ1-5 TRBV6-5 .
TGTGCCAGCAGCTTGTTCGGGACAGAGACATTCAACTATGGCTACACCTTC CASSLFGTETFNYGYTF . TRBJ1-2 TRBV5-6 TRBD1
TGTGCCAGCAGTTTAATAGCGGGGAATACGCAGTATTTT CASSLIAGNTQYF . TRBJ2-3 TRBV28 TRBD2
TGTGCCAGCAGGACCGGGACAGGGGCTGATGGCTACACCTTC CASRTGTGADGYTF . TRBJ1-2 TRBV6-6 TRBD1
TGTGCCAGCAGCCGTGGGACAGGGAGCTCCTACGAGCAGTACTTC CASSRGTGSSYEQYF . TRBJ2-7 TRBV6-5 TRBD1
TGTGCCAGCTCAGGGGACACCCAAGAGACCCAGTACTTC CASSGDTQETQYF . TRBJ2-5 TRBV18 .
TGTGCCAGCAGCTTAGCTGGGACTAGCGGGGGGCCCCGTTTTAATGAGCAGTTCTTC CASSLAGTSGGPRFNEQFF . TRBJ2-1 TRBV7-2 TRBD2
TGTGCCACCAGCAGAGAGAGAAGCCCAAACACTGAAGCTTTCTTT CATSRERSPNTEAFF . TRBJ1-1 TRBV15 .
TGTGCCAGCTCTACCGGTGGGGGCATCACCTACAATGAGCAGTTCTTC CASSTGGGITYNEQFF . TRBJ2-1 TRBV18 .
TGTGCCAGCAGCAAAACTAGCGGGGGGCACAATGAGCAGTTCTTC CASSKTSGGHNEQFF . TRBJ2-1 TRBV11-2 TRBD2
TGCGCCAGCTCCCGCTCGGGCTCTGGGGCCAACGTCCTGACTTTC CASSRSGSGANVLTF . TRBJ2-6 TRBV5-1 .
TGTGCCAGCAGCTTGTTTGGGGGCCGGAGCACAGATACGCAGTATTTT CASSLFGGRSTDTQYF . TRBJ2-3 TRBV5-6 .
TGCGCCAGCAGCCAAGAACCGGTTAGCTCCTACAATGAGCAGTTCTTC CASSQEPVSSYNEQFF . TRBJ2-1 TRBV4-3 .
TGTGCCAGCAGCTCCCAGGGGTATGGCTACACCTTC CASSSQGYGYTF . TRBJ1-2 TRBV5-8 .
TGTGCCAGCAGAACCGGGAGGACTGAAGCTTTCTTT CASRTGRTEAFF . TRBJ1-1 TRBV6-5 .
TGCGCCAGCAGCCAAACTACAGGCTCTGGAAACACCATATATTTT CASSQTTGSGNTIYF . TRBJ1-3 TRBV4-1 .
TGTGCCAGCAGCGTACTAGCGGGGGGGTTCACAGATACGCAGTATTTT CASSVLAGGFTDTQYF . TRBJ2-3 TRBV9 TRBD2
TGCAGCGCTCGGGACAGGGACTATGGCTACACCTTC CSARDRDYGYTF few TRBJ1-2 TRBV29-1 TRBD1
TGTGCCAGCAGCGAAGGCAACAGGGTAGGGACTGAAGCTTTCTTT CASSEGNRVGTEAFF once TRBJ1-1 TRBV5-8 .
TGTGCCACCAGCCGAGACAGGGCCGTGGGTAACTATGGCTACACCTTC CATSRDRAVGNYGYTF . TRBJ1-2 TRBV15 TRBD1
TGTGCCAGCTCCGGACAAAATTGGAATCAGCCCCAGCATTTT CASSGQNWNQPQHF once TRBJ1-5 TRBV6-1 .
TGTGCCAGCAGTTACGACAGGGGGCATGAAAAACTGTTTTTT CASSYDRGHEKLFF . TRBJ1-4 TRBV6-5 TRBD1
TGTGCCAGCTCACCCCGAGGGGGAAGGGACACTGAAGCTTTCTTT CASSPRGGRDTEAFF . TRBJ1-1 TRBV18 .
TGCAGCATCCACCTCCGGGACAGCTACGAGCAGTACTTC CSIHLRDSYEQYF . TRBJ2-7 TRBV29-1 TRBD1
TGTGCCTCAAAGGGGTGGGAGGGACGGGACAATCAGCCCCAGCATTTT CASKGWEGRDNQPQHF . TRBJ1-5 TRBV19 .
TGTGCCAGCGGCAGACAGGGCCTCTCTGGGGCCAACGTCCTGACTTTC CASGRQGLSGANVLTF . TRBJ2-6 TRBV27 TRBD1
TGTGCCAGCAGTGGGGGCGGGACAACTAATGAAAAACTGTTTTTT CASSGGGTTNEKLFF . TRBJ1-4 TRBV2 .
TGTGCCAGCAGCTTGTTGGGACAGCCTAATGGCTACACCTTC CASSLLGQPNGYTF . TRBJ1-2 TRBV7-6 TRBD1
TGTGCCAGTACCATGGACAGGACCACTGAAGCTTTCTTT CASTMDRTTEAFF . TRBJ1-1 TRBV19 TRBD1
TGCGCCAGCAGGCCAGGCCCCAACACCGGGGAGCTGTTTTTT CASRPGPNTGELFF . TRBJ2-2 TRBV4-3 .
TGTGCCAGCAACTTAGCCCTCCAGGGGGCTGGAAACACCATATATTTT CASNLALQGAGNTIYF . TRBJ1-3 TRBV7-9 TRBD1
TGTGCCAGCAGCCGAATGGCAAACACAGATACGCAGTATTTT CASSRMANTDTQYF . TRBJ2-3 TRBV7-9 .
TGTGCCAGCAGTCGGGGGGACGGCTCCTACGAGCAGTACTTC CASSRGDGSYEQYF . TRBJ2-7 TRBV5-6 TRBD2
TGTGCCATCAGTGAGTGGGGGCGATTGGACGAGCAGTACTTC CAISEWGRLDEQYF . TRBJ2-7 TRBV10-3 .
TGTGCCAGCAGCTTTGGGGTTTTAGCGAGCTCCTACGAGCAGTACTTC CASSFGVLASSYEQYF . TRBJ2-7 TRBV5-6 .
TGCGCCAGCAGCTTGGGGCAGGGCTACTCCTACGAGCAGTACTTC CASSLGQGYSYEQYF . TRBJ2-7 TRBV5-1 .
TGCAGCGTCGAGTTTGGGACAGCCAGCTCCTACGAGCAGTACTTC CSVEFGTASSYEQYF . TRBJ2-7 TRBV29-1 TRBD1
TGTGCCAGCAGTGAAGAGCCCGACTATGGCTACACCTTC CASSEEPDYGYTF . TRBJ1-2 TRBV2 .
TGTGCCAGCAGTGAACGGGGTGGGAACTATGGCTACACCTTC CASSERGGNYGYTF . TRBJ1-2 TRBV25-1 .